The entry that follows covers one T cell receptor (beta chain) sequence. This sample is drawn from a study of blood T cell repertoires in COVID-19. Study background: Specimens from acute and convalescent COVID-19 originated in the United States, Italy and Spain.

The CDR3 totals 17 residues. V shed 6 bases, J shed 3 bases, and the junction held 12 bases outside the gene matches. CDR1 is WNHNN and CDR2 is SYGVQD in the germline V gene (reference sequence). In the authors' workflow: Researchers report that nucleated cell counts were estimated from reference gene primer amplification. Method: immunoSEQ multiplex PCR; TCRdb's copy keeps in-frame clones and lacks some. V and J calls plus clone size are reproduced from that table; the DNA served to infer D and trimming. In the table there are 46,000 or so clones, about 92% of which are singletons. The chain employs TRBV10-1 and TRBJ2-2; 8 nucleotides agree with TRBD1. The sequenced material came from peripheral blood. This TCR was sampled from a man in his 70s with active COVID-19. CDR3: CASRPIMDRADTGELFF. Here the CDR3 DNA reads TGCGCCAGCAGACCCATTATGGACAGGGCGGACACCGGGGAGCTGTTTTTT.